The T cell receptor (beta chain) under discussion was sequenced for a study of cytomegalovirus exposure and HLA in healthy donors. Study-level background: Out of a few hundred genotyped donors, around 80% belonged to the Caucasian-associated ancestry cluster.

Use of 60 Vbeta and 13 Jbeta primers characterized the PCR. Repertoires were generated with immunoSEQ multiplex PCR, while TCRdb's copy carries only in-frame clones and drops some. The sample holds approximately 150,000 clones, around four fifths seen once. The study's findings and limits: A highly shared variant cluster was judged a likely technical artifact. Rare TCR sequences dominated, though some public TCRs recurred in many donors.

The germline CDR1 and CDR2 sequences are LGHNA and YNFKEQ. This CDR3 region has 18 residues. Unmatched junction bases numbered 8, after V lost 4 bases and J lost 1 base. As regards this clone: Its antigen is unidentified.

J is TRBJ2-7 and V is TRBV4-2, with 15 bases identical to TRBD2. The sequenced sample consisted of PBMCs. The TCR sequence derives from a boy aged 2-9 years in good health and CMV-seronegative. For the CDR3, the DNA is TGTGCCAGCAGCCCGCTCCCGGGACTAGCGGGGGGATCCTACGAGCAGTACTTC. Its translation is CASSPLPGLAGGSYEQYF.